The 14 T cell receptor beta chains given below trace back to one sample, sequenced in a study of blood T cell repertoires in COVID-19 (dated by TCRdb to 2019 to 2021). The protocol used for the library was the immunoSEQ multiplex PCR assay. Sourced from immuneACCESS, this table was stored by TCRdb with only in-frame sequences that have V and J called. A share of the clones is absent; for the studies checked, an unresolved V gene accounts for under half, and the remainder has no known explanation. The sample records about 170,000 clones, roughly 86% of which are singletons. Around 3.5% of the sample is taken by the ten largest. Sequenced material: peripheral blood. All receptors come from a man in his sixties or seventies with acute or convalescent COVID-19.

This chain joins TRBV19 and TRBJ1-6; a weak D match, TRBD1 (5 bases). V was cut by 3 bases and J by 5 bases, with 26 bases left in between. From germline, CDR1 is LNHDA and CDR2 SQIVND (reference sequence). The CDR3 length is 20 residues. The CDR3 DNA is TGTGCCAGTAGTATCGGCCCTTTTTCCTCCGCGGGGGGGGATAATTCACCCCTCCACTTT. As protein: CASSIGPFSSAGGDNSPLHF. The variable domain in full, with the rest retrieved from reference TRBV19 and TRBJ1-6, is DGGITQSPKYLFRKEGQNVTLSCEQNLNHDAMYWYRQDPGQGLRLIYYSQIVNDFQKGDIAEGYSVSREKKESFPLTVTSAQKNPTAFYLCASSIGPFSSAGGDNSPLHFGNGTRLTVT.

The DNA for the CDR3 is TGTGCCAGCAGCCCGACGGGCGGGGGCACTGAAGCTTTCTTT. Translating it yields CASSPTGGGTEAFF. The V and J genes are TRBV3-1 (or the pseudogene TRBV3-2) and TRBJ1-1, with D maybe TRBD1 (5 bases). From germline, CDR1 is LGHDT and CDR2 YNNKEL (reference sequence). The CDR3 has 14 amino acids. V was pared by 4 bases and J by 4 bases, with 13 bases between.

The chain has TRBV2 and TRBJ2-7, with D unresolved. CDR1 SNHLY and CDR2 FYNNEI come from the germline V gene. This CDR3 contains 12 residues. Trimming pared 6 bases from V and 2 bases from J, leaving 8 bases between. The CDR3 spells CASRTETYEQYF. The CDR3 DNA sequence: TGTGCCAGCAGAACAGAGACCTACGAGCAGTACTTC.

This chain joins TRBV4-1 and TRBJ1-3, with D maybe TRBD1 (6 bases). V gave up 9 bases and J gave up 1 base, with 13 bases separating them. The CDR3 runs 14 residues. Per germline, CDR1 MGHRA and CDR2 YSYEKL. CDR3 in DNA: TGCGCCAGTAGAACCGGGACATCTGGAAACACCATATATTTT. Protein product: CASRTGTSGNTIYF.

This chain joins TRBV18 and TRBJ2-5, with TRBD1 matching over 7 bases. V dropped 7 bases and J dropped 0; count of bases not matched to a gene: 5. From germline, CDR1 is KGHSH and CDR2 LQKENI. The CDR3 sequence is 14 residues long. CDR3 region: CASLSGTDQETQYF. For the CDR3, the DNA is TGTGCCAGCTTATCCGGGACAGACCAAGAGACCCAGTACTTC. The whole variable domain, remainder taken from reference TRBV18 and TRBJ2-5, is NAGVMQNPRHLVRRRGQEARLRCSPMKGHSHVYWYRQLPEEGLKFMVYLQKENIIDESGMPKERFSAEFPKEGPSILRIQQVVRGDSAAYFCASLSGTDQETQYFGPGTRLLVL.

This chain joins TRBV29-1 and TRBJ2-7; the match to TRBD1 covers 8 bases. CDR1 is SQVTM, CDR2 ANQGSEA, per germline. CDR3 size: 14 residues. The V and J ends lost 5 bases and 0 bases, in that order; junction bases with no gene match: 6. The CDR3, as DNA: TGCAGCGTTACCGGTACAGGGGGCTCCTACGAGCAGTACTTC. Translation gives CSVTGTGGSYEQYF.

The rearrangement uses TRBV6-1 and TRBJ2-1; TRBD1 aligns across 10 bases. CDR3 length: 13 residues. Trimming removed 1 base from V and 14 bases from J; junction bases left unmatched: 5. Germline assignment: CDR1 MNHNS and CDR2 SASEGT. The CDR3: CASSEDRGTGEFF. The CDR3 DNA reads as TGTGCCAGCAGTGAAGATCGAGGGACAGGGGAGTTCTTC.

DNA for the CDR3: TGTGCCAGCACCAGGGACAGCTATGGCTACACCTTC. This gives the protein CASTRDSYGYTF. This chain links TRBV5-6 with TRBJ1-2, with 7 bases aligning to TRBD1. The germline V gene has CDR1 SGHDT and CDR2 YYEEEE. The CDR3 is 12 amino acids. V was clipped by 6 bases and J by 4 bases; unmatched bases: 3.

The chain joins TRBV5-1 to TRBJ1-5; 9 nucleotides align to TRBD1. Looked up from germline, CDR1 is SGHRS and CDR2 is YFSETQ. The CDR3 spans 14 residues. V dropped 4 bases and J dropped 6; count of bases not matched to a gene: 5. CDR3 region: CASSPGTGSQPQHF. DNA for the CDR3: TGCGCCAGCAGCCCAGGGACAGGGTCTCAGCCCCAGCATTTT.

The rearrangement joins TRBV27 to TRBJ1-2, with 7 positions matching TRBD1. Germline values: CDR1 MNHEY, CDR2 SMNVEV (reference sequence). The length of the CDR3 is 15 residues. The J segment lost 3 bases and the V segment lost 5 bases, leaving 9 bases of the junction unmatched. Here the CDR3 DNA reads TGTGCCAGCAGTCCGACAGGGACCGGTCACTATGGCTACACCTTC. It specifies CASSPTGTGHYGYTF.

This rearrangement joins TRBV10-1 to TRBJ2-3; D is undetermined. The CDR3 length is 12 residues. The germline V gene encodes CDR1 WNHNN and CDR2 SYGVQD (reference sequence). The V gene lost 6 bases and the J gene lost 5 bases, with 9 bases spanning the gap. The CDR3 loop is CASSLAGDTQYF. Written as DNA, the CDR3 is TGCGCCAGCAGCTTAGCCGGAGATACGCAGTATTTT.

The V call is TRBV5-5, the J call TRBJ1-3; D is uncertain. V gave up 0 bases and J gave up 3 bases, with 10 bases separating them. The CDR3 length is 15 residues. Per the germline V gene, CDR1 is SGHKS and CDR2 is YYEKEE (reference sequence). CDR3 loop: CASSLGPPVGNTIYF. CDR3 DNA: TGTGCCAGCAGCTTGGGCCCCCCGGTTGGAAACACCATATATTTT. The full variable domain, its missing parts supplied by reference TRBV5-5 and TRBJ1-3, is DAGVTQSPTHLIKTRGQQVTLRCSPISGHKSVSWYQQVLGQGPQFIFQYYEKEERGRGNFPDRFSARQFPNYSSELNVNALLLGDSALYLCASSLGPPVGNTIYFGEGSWLTVV.

Here the CDR3 reads CAASTSGDTQYF. The CDR3 bases are TGTGCCGCCAGCACATCAGGAGATACGCAGTATTTT. This rearrangement joins TRBV7-2 to TRBJ2-3; D unresolved. V was pared by 11 bases and J by 5 bases, with 14 bases between. The CDR3 is 12 amino acids. Per germline, CDR1 SGHTA and CDR2 FQGNSA.

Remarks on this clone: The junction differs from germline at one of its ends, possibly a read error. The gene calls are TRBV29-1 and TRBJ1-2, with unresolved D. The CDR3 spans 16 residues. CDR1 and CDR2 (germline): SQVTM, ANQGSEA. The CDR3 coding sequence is TGCAGCGTTGAAGATCAATTCGGGTGGGGAGTTGGCCTCCCAATTTTC. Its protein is CSVEDQFGWGVGLPIF.